A selection of T cell receptor beta chains follows, all from one sample in a study of cytomegalovirus exposure and HLA in healthy donors. Data came from immunoSEQ multiplex PCR; TCRdb stores just in-frame clones and leaves some out. The sample lists 260,000 or so clones; 85% to 90% were seen once. Sequencing was performed on PBMCs. The receptors here all came from a woman between 18 and 30 years old in good health and CMV-seronegative. Both conserved end residues are part of each CDR3.

v_call: TRBV28
cdr3_aa: CASSYRTSGYEQYF

v_call: TRBV6-5
cdr3_aa: CASSYSISAGGVEQYF

v_call: TRBV9
cdr3_aa: CASSVQGNTEAFF

v_call: TRBV2
cdr3_aa: CAKAGVTGELFF

v_call: TRBV5-1
cdr3_aa: CASSFGQPGAEQFF

v_call: TRBV28
cdr3_aa: CASSGSSGSLNTEAFF

v_call: TRBV7-9
cdr3_aa: CASSSPRLTNYEQYF

v_call: TRBV6-1
cdr3_aa: CVTQGNGNTIYF

v_call: TRBV5-1
cdr3_aa: CASSLAWGGYTGELFF

v_call: TRBV11-2
cdr3_aa: CASSYGTSGRYQETQYF

v_call: TRBV2
cdr3_aa: CASSDQGAGEQYF

v_call: TRBV5-1
cdr3_aa: CASSVQGGTSETQYF

v_call: TRBV10-2
cdr3_aa: CASRQGTSPTGELFF

v_call: TRBV5-1
cdr3_aa: CASSLGIGVPNEQFF

v_call: TRBV4-2
cdr3_aa: CASSQDLGSGANVLTF

v_call: TRBV7-6
cdr3_aa: CASSATRTSGTPAQYF

v_call: TRBV7-9
cdr3_aa: CASSTSIERGYTF

v_call: TRBV10-3
cdr3_aa: CAITEVAGVGNEQFF

v_call: TRBV6-5
cdr3_aa: CASSPVGGYNQPQHF

v_call: TRBV5-1
cdr3_aa: CASRSAGQGSDTQYF

v_call: TRBV18
cdr3_aa: CASSPYRDYTGELFF

v_call: TRBV27
cdr3_aa: CASSFPRTGTDTQYF

v_call: TRBV2
cdr3_aa: CASSDHPTGFEQPQHF

v_call: TRBV4-3
cdr3_aa: CASSQGARETQYF

v_call: TRBV15
cdr3_aa: CATSGQDTQYF

v_call: TRBV10-1
cdr3_aa: CASSDGSGSFDEQYF

v_call: TRBV28
cdr3_aa: CASSAGSKISYEQYF

v_call: TRBV30
cdr3_aa: CAWKHRDWAYNEQFF

v_call: TRBV25-1
cdr3_aa: CASSEYAGEAFF

v_call: TRBV28
cdr3_aa: CASRRAGGSSYEQYF

v_call: TRBV5-4
cdr3_aa: CASSAYNEQFF

v_call: TRBV13
cdr3_aa: CASKLNNSPLHF

v_call: TRBV9
cdr3_aa: CASSVGGRDSGNTIYF

v_call: TRBV11-3
cdr3_aa: CASSLDIKNTEAFF

v_call: TRBV6-1
cdr3_aa: CASSLRGHTGELFF

v_call: TRBV7-9
cdr3_aa: CASTEGGVGTEAFF

v_call: TRBV7-6
cdr3_aa: CASSLGLGTPYEQYF

v_call: TRBV12-5
cdr3_aa: CASGLLSGDTDTQYF

v_call: TRBV9
cdr3_aa: CASSDMTSGSSDEQFF

v_call: TRBV9
cdr3_aa: CASSEFPTSGSWDEQFF